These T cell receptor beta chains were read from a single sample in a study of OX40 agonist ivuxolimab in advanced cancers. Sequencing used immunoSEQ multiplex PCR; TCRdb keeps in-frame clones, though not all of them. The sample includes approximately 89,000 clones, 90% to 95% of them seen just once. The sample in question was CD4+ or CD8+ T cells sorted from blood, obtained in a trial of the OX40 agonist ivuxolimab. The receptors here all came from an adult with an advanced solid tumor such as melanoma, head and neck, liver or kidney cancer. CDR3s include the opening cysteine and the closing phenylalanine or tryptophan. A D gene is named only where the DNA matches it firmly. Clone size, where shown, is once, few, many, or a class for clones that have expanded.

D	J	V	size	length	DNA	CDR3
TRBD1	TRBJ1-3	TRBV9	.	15	TGTGCCAGCAGCGCTCAGGGGGCCGTTGGAAACACCATATATTTT	CASSAQGAVGNTIYF
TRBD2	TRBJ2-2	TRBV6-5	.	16	TGTGCCAGCAGTTCGGTGGGCGGGACTACGTCCGGGGAGCTGTTTTTT	CASSSVGGTTSGELFF
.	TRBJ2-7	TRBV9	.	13	TGTGCCAGCAGCGTAGAAGTGTGGAGCGAGCAGTACTTC	CASSVEVWSEQYF
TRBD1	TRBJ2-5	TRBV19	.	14	TGTGCCAGTAGTTTCGGGACAGCTAAAGAGACCCAGTACTTC	CASSFGTAKETQYF
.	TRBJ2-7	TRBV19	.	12	TGTGCCAGTAGCCCTGCTGGGGGGGAGCAGTACTTC	CASSPAGGEQYF
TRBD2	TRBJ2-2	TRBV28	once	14	TGTGCCAGCAGCGCGGGAGGGCCCACCGGGGAGCTGTTTTTT	CASSAGGPTGELFF
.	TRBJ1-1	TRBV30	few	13	TGTGCCTCGCTACAAGGGATAAGAACTGAAGCTTTCTTT	CASLQGIRTEAFF
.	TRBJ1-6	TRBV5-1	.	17	TGCGCCAGCAGCTTGGGGACGCGGGAGTCCTATAATTCACCCCTCCACTTT	CASSLGTRESYNSPLHF
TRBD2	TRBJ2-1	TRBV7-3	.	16	TGTGCCAGCAGCTCGACTAGCGGGACCTCCTACAATGAGCAGTTCTTC	CASSSTSGTSYNEQFF
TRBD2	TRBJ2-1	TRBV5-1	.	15	TGCGCCAGCAGTGCTGGGACTACTCCCTACAATGAGCAGTTCTTC	CASSAGTTPYNEQFF
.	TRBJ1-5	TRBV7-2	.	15	TGTGCCAGCAGCTTAGCGGGCCGGATCAATCAGCCCCAGCATTTT	CASSLAGRINQPQHF
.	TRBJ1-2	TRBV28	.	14	TGTGCCAGCAGTTTATCGAGTTTTAACTATGGCTACACCTTC	CASSLSSFNYGYTF
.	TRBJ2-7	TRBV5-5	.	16	TGTGCCAGCAGCTTGGCTAGGTCCCCGCTACTCTACGAGCAGTACTTC	CASSLARSPLLYEQYF
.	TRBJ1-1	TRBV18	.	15	TGTGCCAGCTCACCACTCATGACAGGGAACACTGAAGCTTTCTTT	CASSPLMTGNTEAFF
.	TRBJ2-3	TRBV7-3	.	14	TGTGCCAGCAGCGATAGCGTTAGCACAGATACGCAGTATTTT	CASSDSVSTDTQYF
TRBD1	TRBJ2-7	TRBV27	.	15	TGTGCCAGCAGTTTATCGACAGGGGGCTCCTACGAGCAGTACTTC	CASSLSTGGSYEQYF
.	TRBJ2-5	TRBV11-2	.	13	TGTGCCAGCAGCCTCCGGGGCGCGGAGACCCAGTACTTC	CASSLRGAETQYF
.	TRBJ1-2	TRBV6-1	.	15	TGTGCCAGCAGTGAAGCGATGGACCCGGCAGGTGGCTACACCTTC	CASSEAMDPAGGYTF
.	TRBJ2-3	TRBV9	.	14	TGTGCCAGCAGCGTAAGGTCTAGTCTTGATACGCAGTATTTT	CASSVRSSLDTQYF
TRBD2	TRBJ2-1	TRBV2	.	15	TGTGCCAGCAGGCCGGGGTTAGCGGGAGGCCATGAGCAGTTCTTC	CASRPGLAGGHEQFF
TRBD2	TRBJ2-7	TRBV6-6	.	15	TGTGCCAGCAGTTACTCTAGCGGGAGTAACTACGAGCAGTACTTC	CASSYSSGSNYEQYF
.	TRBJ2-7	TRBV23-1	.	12	TGCGCCAGCAGTCGAAGATATTACGAGCAGTACTTC	CASSRRYYEQYF
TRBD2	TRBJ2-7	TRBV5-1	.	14	TGCGCCAGCAGCTCCGGGACTAACACCTACGAGCAGTACTTC	CASSSGTNTYEQYF
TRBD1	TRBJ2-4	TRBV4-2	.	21	TGTGCCAGCAGCCAAGATGATGGGAACAGGGGGCGCGTCTTCCCCAAAAACATTCAGTACTTC	CASSQDDGNRGRVFPKNIQYF
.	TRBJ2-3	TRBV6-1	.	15	TGTGCCAGCAGTGAAGATGGGACTAGCACAGATACGCAGTATTTT	CASSEDGTSTDTQYF
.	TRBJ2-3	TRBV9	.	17	TGTGCCAGCAGCGTAGTGTGGCTAGCGCGGAGGGTGGATACGCAGTATTTT	CASSVVWLARRVDTQYF
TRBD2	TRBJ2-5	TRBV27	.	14	TGTGCCAGTTCGGGACTAGCGTTAGGAGAGACCCAGTACTTC	CASSGLALGETQYF
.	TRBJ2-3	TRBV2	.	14	TGTGCCAGCAGTGTCTTTTCAACCACAGATACGCAGTATTTT	CASSVFSTTDTQYF
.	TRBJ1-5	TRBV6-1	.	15	TGTGCCAGCAGTGACGGGCAGACCAACAATCAGCCCCAGCATTTT	CASSDGQTNNQPQHF
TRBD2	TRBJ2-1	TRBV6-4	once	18	TGTGCCAGCAGTGACGTAACTAGCGGGCCCAGCTCCTACAATGAGCAGTTCTTC	CASSDVTSGPSSYNEQFF
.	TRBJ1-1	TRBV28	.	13	TGTGCCAGCAAAGTGGGACGGAACACTGAAGCTTTCTTT	CASKVGRNTEAFF
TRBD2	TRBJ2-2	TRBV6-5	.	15	TGTGCCAGCAGTTATGTGGCGGGAGGGGTCGGGGAGCTGTTTTTT	CASSYVAGGVGELFF
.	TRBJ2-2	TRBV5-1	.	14	TGCGCCAGCAGAACCAATTTAGGAACCGGGGAGCTGTTTTTT	CASRTNLGTGELFF
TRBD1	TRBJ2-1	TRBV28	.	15	TGTGCCAGCAGGCTACAGGGGATCTCCTACAATGAGCAGTTCTTC	CASRLQGISYNEQFF
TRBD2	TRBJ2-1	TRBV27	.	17	TGTGCCAGCAGTTTAGGGCTAGCGGGTTACTCCTACAATGAGCAGTTCTTC	CASSLGLAGYSYNEQFF
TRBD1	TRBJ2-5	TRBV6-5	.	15	TGTGCCAGCACTCTATCTGGGACAGCACAAGAGACCCAGTACTTC	CASTLSGTAQETQYF
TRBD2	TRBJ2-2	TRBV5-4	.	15	TGTGCCAGCAGCCAAGGACTAGCTGGCACCGGGGAGCTGTTTTTT	CASSQGLAGTGELFF
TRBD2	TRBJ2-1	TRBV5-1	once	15	TGCGCCAGCAGCTTGACTAGCGGGACCTACAATGAGCAGTTCTTC	CASSLTSGTYNEQFF
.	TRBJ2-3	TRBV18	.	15	TGTGCCAGCTCGCCCCCAGGGACCGTCGCAGATACGCAGTATTTT	CASSPPGTVADTQYF
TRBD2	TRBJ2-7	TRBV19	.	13	TGTGCCAGTAGCCGTAGACTAGCGGGAGAGCAGTACTTC	CASSRRLAGEQYF
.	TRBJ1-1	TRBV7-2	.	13	TGTGCCAGCAGCTTTGACCTGAACACTGAAGCTTTCTTT	CASSFDLNTEAFF
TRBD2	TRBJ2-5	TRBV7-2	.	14	TGTGCCAGCAGCTTATACGGGAGGGCAGAGACCCAGTACTTC	CASSLYGRAETQYF
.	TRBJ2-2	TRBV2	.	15	TGTGCCAGCAGTGTCCGGTTCGCGAACACCGGGGAGCTGTTTTTT	CASSVRFANTGELFF
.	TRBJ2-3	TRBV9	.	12	TGTGCCAGCAGCGCCTCGGGGGATACGCAGTATTTT	CASSASGDTQYF
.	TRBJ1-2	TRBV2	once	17	TGTGCCAGCAGGGGGGGGGCCTCCATTCCAACTAACTATGGCTACACCTTC	CASRGGASIPTNYGYTF
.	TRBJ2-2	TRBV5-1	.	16	TGCGCCAGCAGCCCGGGAATAGCGGTGAACACCGGGGAGCTGTTTTTT	CASSPGIAVNTGELFF
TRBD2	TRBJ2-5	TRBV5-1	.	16	TGCGCCAGCAGCTTGTTCGTTGCGGGAGGCCAAGAGACCCAGTACTTC	CASSLFVAGGQETQYF
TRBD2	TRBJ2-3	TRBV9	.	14	TGTGCCAGCGAACCGGGACTAGCGCCATATACGCAGTATTTT	CASEPGLAPYTQYF
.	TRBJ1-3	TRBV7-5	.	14	TGTGCCAGAAGCATGGGACAGCTTGGAAACACCATATATTTT	CARSMGQLGNTIYF
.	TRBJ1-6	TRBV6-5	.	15	TGTGCCAGCAGTTACTCGTCGGTTGGTAATTCACCCCTCCACTTT	CASSYSSVGNSPLHF
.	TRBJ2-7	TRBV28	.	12	TGTGCCAGCAGTTTCCTGGCCTACGAGCAGTACTTC	CASSFLAYEQYF
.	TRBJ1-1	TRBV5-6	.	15	TGTGCCAGCAGCTTAACGAGCTGGGAAAACACTGAAGCTTTCTTT	CASSLTSWENTEAFF
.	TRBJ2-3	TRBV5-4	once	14	TGTGCCAGCAGCCAGGACAGTAGCACAGATACGCAGTATTTT	CASSQDSSTDTQYF
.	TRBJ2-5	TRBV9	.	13	TGTGCCAGCAGCGTCGGGACGGAAGAGACCCAGTACTTC	CASSVGTEETQYF
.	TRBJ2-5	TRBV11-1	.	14	TGTGCCAGCAGCGGGACGTGGGTCGAAGAGACCCAGTACTTC	CASSGTWVEETQYF
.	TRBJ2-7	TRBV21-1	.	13	TGTGCCACTATTCCGGGACAGGGTTTCGAGCAGTACTTC	CATIPGQGFEQYF
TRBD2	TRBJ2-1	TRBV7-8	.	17	TGTGCCAGCAGCTTAGAACTAGCGGGAACAAAGAGGAATGAGCAGTTCTTC	CASSLELAGTKRNEQFF
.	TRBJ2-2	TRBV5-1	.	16	TGCGCCAGCAGCGCCTGGGGGGACCCGAACACCGGGGAGCTGTTTTTT	CASSAWGDPNTGELFF
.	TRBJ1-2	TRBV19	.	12	TGTGCCAGTTCCATCTCCACCTATGGCTACACCTTC	CASSISTYGYTF